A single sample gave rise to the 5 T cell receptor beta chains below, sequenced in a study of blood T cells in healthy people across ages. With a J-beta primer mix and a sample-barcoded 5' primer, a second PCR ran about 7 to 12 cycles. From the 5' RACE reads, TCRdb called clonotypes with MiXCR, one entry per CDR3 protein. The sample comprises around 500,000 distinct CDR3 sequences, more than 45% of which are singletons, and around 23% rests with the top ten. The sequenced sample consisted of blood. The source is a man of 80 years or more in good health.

The CDR3 coding sequence is TGTGCCAGCCAGGCCGGGCAGGGGAACACTGAAGCTTTCTTT. Translating gives CASQAGQGNTEAFF. This chain uses TRBV27 with TRBJ1-1; the D gene is possibly TRBD1 (5 bases). CDR3 length: 14 residues. CDR1 and CDR2 (germline): MNHEY, SMNVEV (reference sequence). V lost 8 bases and J lost 1, with 14 bases in between.

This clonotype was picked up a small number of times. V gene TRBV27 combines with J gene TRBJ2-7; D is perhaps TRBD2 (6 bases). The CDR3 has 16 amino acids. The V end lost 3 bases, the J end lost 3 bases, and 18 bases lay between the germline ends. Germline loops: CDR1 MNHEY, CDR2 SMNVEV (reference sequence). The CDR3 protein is CASSLKPGLQFYEQYF. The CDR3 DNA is TGTGCCAGCAGTTTGAAACCGGGACTCCAGTTCTACGAGCAGTACTTC.

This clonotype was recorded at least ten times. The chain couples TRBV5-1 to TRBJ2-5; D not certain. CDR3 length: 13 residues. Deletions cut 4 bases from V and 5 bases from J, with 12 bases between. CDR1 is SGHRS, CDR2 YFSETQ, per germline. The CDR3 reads CASSPGLRETQYF. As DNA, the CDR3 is TGCGCCAGCAGCCCCGGGTTACGGGAGACCCAGTACTTC.

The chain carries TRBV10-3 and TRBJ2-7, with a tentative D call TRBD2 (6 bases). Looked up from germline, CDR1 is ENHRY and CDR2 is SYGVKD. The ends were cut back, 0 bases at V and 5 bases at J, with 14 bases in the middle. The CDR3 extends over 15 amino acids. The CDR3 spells CAISESIGRSHEQYF. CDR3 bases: TGTGCCATCAGTGAGTCGATCGGGAGATCCCACGAGCAGTACTTC.

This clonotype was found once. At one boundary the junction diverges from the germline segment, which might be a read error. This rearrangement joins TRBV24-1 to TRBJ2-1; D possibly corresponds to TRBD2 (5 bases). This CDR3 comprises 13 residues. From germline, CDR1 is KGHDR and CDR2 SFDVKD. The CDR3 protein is CATSAGGYNEQFF. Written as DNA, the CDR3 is TGTGCCACCAGTGCTGGCGGGTACAATGAACAGTTCTTC.